This TCR beta chain was captured by sequencing in a study of human T cells and chemical hapten exposure. The CDR3 has 13 amino acids. Germline V gene sequence: CDR1 MDHEN, CDR2 SYDVKM. Trimming cost V 7 bases and J 5 bases, with 11 bases left between them. One entry per CDR3 protein, called by TCRdb with MiXCR from the RACE reads. The data contain a few hundred thousand distinct CDR3 sequences, roughly 6.3% of them singletons. This clonotype came up many times. Time point specified: patch test 2, 6 weeks after DPC sensitization. As for treatment: therapeutic diphenylcyclopropenone sensitization with weekly scalp DPC.

This chain connects TRBV28 to TRBJ1-4; tentative D call: TRBD1 (6 bases). This TCR was recovered from a woman between 18 and 29 years old with alopecia areata. Some clones in this sample may be carry-over from other donors' samples. The sequencing used whole blood, collected in connection with sensitization to the hapten diphenylcyclopropenone (DPC). The CDR3: CASTRGQNEKLFF. CDR3 bases: TGTGCCAGCACCAGGGGTCAGAATGAAAAACTGTTTTTT.